The clone carrying this T cell receptor beta chain was detected once. Antigen unknown. A single heparinised draw of approximately 110 mL on average was taken per donor. All of the isolated RNA was reverse transcribed, so expressed TCRB transcripts were sequenced. Some clones are missing from TCRdb's copy, which holds only in-frame ones; the method was immunoSEQ multiplex PCR. The sample lists 300,000 to 350,000 clones, around 19% occurring once. This entry is derived from a study of beta chain features in type 1 diabetes. General study findings and limits: Patients' naive, central memory and regulatory TCRB repertoires appeared more alike than those of healthy donors. The study found fewer insertions and more deletions at VDJ junctions in type 1 diabetes patients. TCRB CDR3 length was moderately but significantly reduced in all four CD4+ subsets of Type 1 diabetes patients.

Trimming removed 7 bases from V and 6 bases from J; junction bases left unmatched: 13. The CDR3 runs 15 residues. Germline V CDR1 and CDR2: SQVTM, ANQGSEA. The sequenced material came from naive CD4+ T cells from blood. This TCR came from a woman aged 18-29 years in good health. The chain combines TRBV29-1 with TRBJ1-2; 11 nucleotides align to TRBD1. The CDR3: CSARDRGEEKDGYTF. The CDR3 DNA follows: TGCAGCGCCCGGGACAGGGGGGAAGAGAAGGATGGCTACACCTTC.